This T cell receptor beta chain emerged from a study of blood T cells in healthy people across ages. The V and J ends lost 7 bases and 3 bases, in that order; junction bases with no gene match: 8. The germline CDR1 and CDR2 sequences are SQVTM and ANQGSEA. CDR3 size: 13 residues. Alongside a J-beta primer mix, a sample-barcoded 5' primer served in a second PCR lasting about 7 to 12 cycles. Every cDNA molecule carried a tag from a template-switch adaptor bearing 12 random nucleotides. TCRdb re-derived calls from the 5' RACE reads in MiXCR, one entry per CDR3 protein. Of hundreds of thousands of distinct CDR3 sequences listed, 40% to 50% are singletons. Drawn from each donor were approximately 9.2 milliliters of peripheral blood.

The sequenced sample consisted of blood. This TCR derives from a man older than 75 in good health. The rearrangement uses TRBV29-1 and TRBJ2-7; 8 nucleotides align to TRBD1. The CDR3 here is CSAGQGSLYEQYF. The CDR3, as DNA: TGCAGCGCTGGACAGGGATCCCTCTACGAGCAGTACTTC.